This TCR beta chain was sequenced in a study of CD8 T cells in ankylosing spondylitis. This clonotype showed up many times. Its specificity is unknown. TCR beta libraries were made by quantitative 5'-RACE with molecular barcodes. TCRdb itself ran the 5' RACE reads through MiXCR, one entry per CDR3 protein. The data show a few hundred thousand distinct CDR3 sequences, with 10% to 13% seen just once and 21% held by the top ten. Study results and caveats: Earlier work had already found some motif variants in reactive arthritis synovial fluid and blood. Characteristic, it appeared, of ankylosing spondylitis blood was a TCR beta motif of fewer than 10 highly homologous variants. Disease-associated clones were reportedly significantly overrepresented in matched ankylosing spondylitis synovial fluid.

The germline V and J ends were trimmed by 2 bases and 4 bases, with 11 bases remaining between them. Per the germline V gene, CDR1 is SGHRS and CDR2 is YFSETQ. The CDR3 is made up of 14 amino acids. The sequenced sample consisted of blood, either unsorted or a sorted T cell fraction (not recorded which). The source is a male donor with ankylosing spondylitis or in good health (not recorded which). This rearrangement joins TRBV5-1 to TRBJ2-3; D might be TRBD1 (5 bases). DNA of the CDR3: TGCGCCAGCAGCTTAGGGGAAAGGGCAGATACGCAGTATTTT. As protein: CASSLGERADTQYF.